What follows are 5 T cell receptor beta chains derived from one specimen sequenced in a study of blood T cell repertoires in COVID-19. TCRdb's copy holds only in-frame clones and misses some; the assay was immunoSEQ multiplex PCR. Here the sample spans over 70,000 clones, 82% being singletons. The sample comprised peripheral blood. The receptor set was obtained from a woman aged 60-75 years with acute or convalescent COVID-19.

The chain combines TRBV9 with TRBJ2-7; D might be TRBD1 (5 bases). V was shortened by 7 bases and J by 5 bases, with 22 bases between the two germline ends. This CDR3 is built from 15 residues. The V gene's germline CDR1 is SGDLS and CDR2 YYNGEE. The CDR3 nucleotides are TGTGCCAGCGCTAAAGGGGCCTTAGAAGGCCACGAGCAGTACTTC. Its protein is CASAKGALEGHEQYF.

This sequence joins TRBV28 and TRBJ1-5, with D possibly matching TRBD1 (5 bases). Germline V lookup: CDR1 MDHEN, CDR2 SYDVKM. Trimming stripped 1 base from V and 6 bases from J, with 10 bases between. The length of the CDR3 is 14 residues. CDR3: CASSLYSGGQPQHF. CDR3 in DNA: TGTGCCAGCAGTTTATATAGCGGGGGTCAGCCCCAGCATTTT.

This rearrangement joins TRBV6-5 to TRBJ1-2; 7 nucleotides line up with TRBD1. J lost 7 bases, V lost 8 bases, and 16 bases had no gene match. The germline CDR1 and CDR2 sequences are MNHEY and SVGAGI. The CDR3 has 15 residues. The DNA for the CDR3 is TGTGCCAGCTCCAGGGGGAGTCTAACATTTGGTGGCTACACCTTC. Residues: CASSRGSLTFGGYTF.

The chain combines TRBV19 with TRBJ2-7; tentative D call: TRBD1 (5 bases). The V end lost 6 bases, the J end lost 4 bases, and 10 bases lay between the germline ends. The CDR3 length is 12 residues. Germline values: CDR1 LNHDA, CDR2 SQIVND (reference sequence). The CDR3 sequence is CASSPTGYEQYF. In DNA form, the CDR3 reads TGTGCCAGTAGCCCAACAGGTTACGAGCAGTACTTC.

The chain is built from TRBV6-5 and TRBJ2-7; D possibly corresponds to TRBD1 (6 bases). Germline V gene data show CDR1 as MNHEY and CDR2 as SVGAGI. The CDR3 consists of 14 residues. V shed 11 bases and J shed 5 bases, with 22 bases lying between them. CDR3: CASNDQGRGHEQYF. CDR3 DNA: TGTGCCTCCAACGACCAGGGGCGCGGCCACGAGCAGTACTTC.